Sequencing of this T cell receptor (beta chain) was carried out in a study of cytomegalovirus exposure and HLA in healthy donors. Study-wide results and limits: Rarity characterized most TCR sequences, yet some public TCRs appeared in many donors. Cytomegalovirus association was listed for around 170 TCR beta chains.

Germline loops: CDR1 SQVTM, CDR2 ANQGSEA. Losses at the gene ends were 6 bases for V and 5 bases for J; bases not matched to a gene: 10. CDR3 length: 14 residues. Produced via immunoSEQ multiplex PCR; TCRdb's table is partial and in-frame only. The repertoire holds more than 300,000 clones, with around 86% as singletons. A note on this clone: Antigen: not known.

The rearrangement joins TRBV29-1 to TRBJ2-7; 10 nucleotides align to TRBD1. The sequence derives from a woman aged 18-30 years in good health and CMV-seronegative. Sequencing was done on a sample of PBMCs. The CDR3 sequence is CSVMGDRGLDEQYF. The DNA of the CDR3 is TGCAGCGTGATGGGGGACAGGGGTCTCGACGAGCAGTACTTC.